The 5 T cell receptor beta chains given below trace back to one sample, sequenced in a study of PD-1 blockade in classical Hodgkin lymphoma. Sequencing was performed with immunoSEQ multiplex PCR; in TCRdb, only in-frame clones are kept and a portion is missing. This table holds 19,000 or so clones, 85% to 90% found once. As for time point: cycle 4 day 1 (C4D1), after 6 weeks of nivolumab. After autologous stem cell transplantation all patients relapsed, and prior brentuximab vedotin exposure differed between cohorts. This specimen consisted of peripheral blood mononuclear cells (PBMCs), obtained before the fourth cycle of nivolumab. The receptors shown here come from a human donor with classical Hodgkin lymphoma.

The chain is built from TRBV21-1 and TRBJ1-1; the table gives TRBD1 as D, unverified against the DNA. TRBV21-1 is classified as a pseudogene. The CDR3 covers 15 residues. In DNA form, the CDR3 reads TGTGCCAGCAGCAAATCACAGGGTGGGGGCACTGAAGCTTTCTTT. As protein: CASSKSQGGGTEAFF.

The J gene is TRBJ2-7, the V gene TRBV4-3, with D possibly being TRBD1 or TRBD2 (6 bases each). The germline gives CDR1 LGHNA, CDR2 YSLEER. V was clipped by 1 base and J by 2 bases, with 15 bases between them. The CDR3 contains 16 residues. The CDR3 coding sequence is TGCGCCAGCAGCCAAGGGCGGGACACGGAAGCCTACGAGCAGTACTTC. This gives the protein CASSQGRDTEAYEQYF.

This chain joins TRBV5-4 and TRBJ1-6; D call uncertain. Germline values: CDR1 SGHNT, CDR2 YYREEE (reference sequence). This CDR3 has 14 residues. The germline V and J ends were trimmed by 4 bases and 10 bases, with 15 bases remaining between them. CDR3: CASSRVGEDSPLHF. The CDR3 DNA is TGTGCCAGCAGCCGGGTTGGGGAGGACTCACCCCTCCACTTT.

The chain has TRBV7-2 and TRBJ1-2; D is perhaps TRBD1 (6 bases). The V gene's germline CDR1 is SGHTA and CDR2 FQGNSA. V gave up 1 base and J gave up 2 bases, with 17 bases separating them. The CDR3 covers 17 residues. The CDR3 region has the DNA TGTGCCAGCAGCTTAGTTCCCCCCCCGACAGGAAACTATGGCTACACCTTC. It is translated as CASSLVPPPTGNYGYTF.

V and J are TRBV18 and TRBJ1-5, with D possibly TRBD1 on 5 matching bases. The CDR3 runs 15 residues. Per the germline V gene, CDR1 is KGHSH and CDR2 is LQKENI. Trimming shortened V by 6 bases and J by 6 bases, and 18 bases separated the two germline ends. The CDR3 protein is CASSAEGPARQPQHF. Here the CDR3 DNA reads TGTGCCAGCTCGGCTGAGGGGCCTGCCCGTCAGCCCCAGCATTTT.